The 23 T cell receptor beta chains below were found in one sample sequenced in a study of PD-L1 blockade in urothelial cancer. Sequenced by immunoSEQ multiplex PCR; TCRdb stores in-frame clones only, minus some. The sample lists 25,000 to 30,000 clones, around 84% seen once, with approximately 1.8% in the top ten. Sequencing was performed on PBMCs, taken around atezolizumab (anti-PD-L1) treatment. The origin of the receptors is a man aged 50-60 years with urothelial cancer.

The chain recombines TRBV4-1 with TRBJ1-2; D is perhaps TRBD1 (6 bases). This CDR3 contains 19 residues. Germline V gene lookup returns CDR1 MGHRA and CDR2 YSYEKL. The ends were cut back, 1 base at V and 0 bases at J, with 21 bases in the middle. This CDR3 reads CASSQVLGGKGTTNYGYTF. The DNA for the CDR3 is TGCGCCAGCAGCCAAGTGCTCGGAGGTAAAGGGACAACTAACTATGGCTACACCTTC.

This chain connects TRBV4-1 to TRBJ2-1, with TRBD2 identical over 9 bases. V shed 4 bases, J shed 4 bases, and the junction held 5 bases outside the gene matches. Germline V gene lookup returns CDR1 MGHRA and CDR2 YSYEKL. The CDR3 is 15 amino acids. The CDR3 protein is CASSRNLAGYNEQFF. The CDR3 DNA follows: TGCGCCAGCAGCCGAAACCTAGCGGGGTACAATGAGCAGTTCTTC.

This sequence joins TRBV4-1 and TRBJ2-1; D ambiguous. CDR1 MGHRA and CDR2 YSYEKL come from the germline V gene. The CDR3 covers 13 residues. Trimming stripped 1 base from V and 9 bases from J, with 10 bases between. In nucleotides, the CDR3 is TGCGCCAGCAGCCAAGCTAGTGGGTTTGAGCAGTTCTTC. This translates into CASSQASGFEQFF.

A word on this clone: The junction does not match germline at one end; this may be a read error. The chain recombines TRBV7-7 with TRBJ2-2; 8 bases are shared with TRBD1. This CDR3 is built from 16 residues. The V gene's germline CDR1 is SSHAT and CDR2 FNYEAQ (reference sequence). The CDR3 is CASSLVGRGRTGELFF. The CDR3, as DNA: TGTGCTAGCAGCTTAGTTGGCAGGGGGCGAACCGGGGAGCTGTTTTTT.

The V gene is TRBV9, the J gene TRBJ2-7, with D possibly TRBD1 on 6 matching bases. Germline loops: CDR1 SGDLS, CDR2 YYNGEE. CDR3 length: 13 residues. Trimming left V 3 bases short and J 3 bases short, with 10 bases between. CDR3 in amino acids: CASSAQGGYEQYF. The CDR3, as DNA: TGTGCCAGCAGCGCCCAAGGGGGCTACGAGCAGTACTTC.

CDR3 sequence reads: CASSLRGPQLATNEKLFF. In nucleotides, the CDR3 is TGTGCCAGCAGCCTCAGAGGGCCCCAACTTGCAACTAATGAAAAACTGTTTTTT. The chain uses TRBV7-2 and TRBJ1-4; D uncertain. The germline gives CDR1 SGHTA, CDR2 FQGNSA. The CDR3 spans 18 residues. Trimming took 5 bases from V and 0 from J, leaving 19 bases between them.

CDR3 coding DNA: TGTGCCAGCAGCCAAGAACGACAGGTTAAAAACATTCAGTACTTC. The encoded protein is CASSQERQVKNIQYF. The V call is TRBV4-2, the J call TRBJ2-4; D is perhaps TRBD1 (6 bases). Germline V gene sequence: CDR1 LGHNA, CDR2 YNFKEQ. CDR3 length: 15 amino acids. V lost 0 bases and J 4 bases, leaving 10 bases between the germline ends.

The chain couples TRBV7-2 to TRBJ1-1; 7 nucleotides align to TRBD1. Per germline, CDR1 SGHTA and CDR2 FQGNSA. The CDR3 has 16 residues. After removal of 2 bases from V and 1 base from J, the junction contained 7 bases not matched to a gene. CDR3 bases: TGTGCCAGCAGCTTACTCGGGACAGTCGGGAACACTGAAGCTTTCTTT. It codes for CASSLLGTVGNTEAFF.

This sequence joins TRBV12-5 and TRBJ2-1, with a tentative D call TRBD2 (6 bases). Trimming took off 3 bases at V and 4 bases at J, with 13 bases between the two ends. CDR3 size: 15 residues. Germline CDR1 is LGHNT and CDR2 is FRNRAP. The DNA of the CDR3 is TGTGCTAGTGGTTTTGGGGGGAGAGGGTACAATGAGCAGTTCTTC. It yields the protein CASGFGGRGYNEQFF.

The V gene is TRBV2, the J gene TRBJ2-7, with 7 bases fitting TRBD2. CDR1 and CDR2 (germline): SNHLY, FYNNEI. V was clipped by 2 bases and J by 3 bases; unmatched bases: 7. The CDR3 spans 15 residues. The CDR3 region has the DNA TGTGCCAGCAGTGAAAGACTAGCAGGAGGCTACGAGCAGTACTTC. Translated: CASSERLAGGYEQYF.

This chain joins TRBV7-6 and TRBJ2-1, with D tentatively TRBD2 (6 bases). This CDR3 has 15 amino acids. Trimming pared 5 bases from V and 9 bases from J, leaving 20 bases between. Germline loops: CDR1 SGHVS, CDR2 FNYEAQ. The CDR3 DNA follows: TGTGCCAGCAGCGTAACTAGCAATCCCCCCATTGAGCAGTTCTTC. Protein product: CASSVTSNPPIEQFF.

The V and J genes are TRBV19 and TRBJ2-1; D gene uncertain. Germline values: CDR1 LNHDA, CDR2 SQIVND (reference sequence). This CDR3 comprises 12 residues. Trimming left V 6 bases short and J 4 bases short, with 7 bases between. The CDR3 nucleotides read TGTGCCAGTAGCCAGGTTTACAATGAGCAGTTCTTC. Translation gives CASSQVYNEQFF.

CDR3 nucleotide sequence: TGTGCCAGCAGTTACTCCCGGGACAGGAGTTCCTACGAGCAGTACTTC. This translates into CASSYSRDRSSYEQYF. The chain carries TRBV6-6 and TRBJ2-7; TRBD1 matches 8 bases. This CDR3 contains 16 residues. V was clipped by 0 bases and J by 1 base; unmatched bases: 5. Germline-derived CDR1 and CDR2 are MNHNY and SVGAGI (reference sequence).

This sequence joins TRBV19 and TRBJ2-3; 7 bases are shared with TRBD2. CDR3 length: 14 amino acids. Germline assignment: CDR1 LNHDA and CDR2 SQIVND (reference sequence). Trimming cost V 9 bases and J 0 bases; bases outside gene matches: 6. The CDR3 reads CARQSGTSTDTQYF. As DNA, the CDR3 is TGTGCCAGACAGAGCGGGACTAGCACAGATACGCAGTATTTT.

Only one count was recorded for this clone. The V gene is TRBV5-1, the J gene TRBJ2-7, with D possibly matching TRBD2 (8 bases). The V end was cut by 4 bases, the J end by 6 bases, with 11 bases between. This CDR3 spans 12 amino acids. Germline CDR1 reads SGHRS; CDR2 reads YFSETQ. For the CDR3, the DNA is TGCGCCAGCAGCCGGGAGGGGGCCGAGCAGTACTTC. Residues: CASSREGAEQYF.

The chain joins TRBV5-1 to TRBJ1-1; TRBD1 is a possible D gene (6 bases). The length of the CDR3 is 15 residues. Germline-derived CDR1 and CDR2 are SGHRS and YFSETQ. Trimming cost V 5 bases and J 1 base, with 15 bases left between them. This chain's CDR3 is CASRRGGPSNTEAFF. The CDR3 region has the DNA TGCGCCAGCAGGCGGGGGGGGCCATCGAACACTGAAGCTTTCTTT. Full variable domain (outside the CDR3, taken from reference TRBV5-1 and TRBJ1-1): KAGVTQTPRYLIKTRGQQVTLSCSPISGHRSVSWYQQTPGQGLQFLFEYFSETQRNKGNFPGRFSGRQFSNSRSEMNVSTLELGDSALYLCASRRGGPSNTEAFFGQGTRLTVV.

This clone was seen just once. The chain combines TRBV5-4 with TRBJ2-1, with TRBD2 identical over 13 bases. The CDR3 length is 18 residues. The trim removed 3 bases at V and 1 base at J, leaving 7 bases unmatched. CDR1 is SGHNT and CDR2 is YYREEE in the germline V gene (reference sequence). CDR3 sequence (DNA): TGTGCCAGCAGCTCCGGGACTAGCGGGGTACGGTCCTACAATGAGCAGTTCTTC. Amino acid sequence: CASSSGTSGVRSYNEQFF. Combining the CDR3 with reference TRBV5-4 and TRBJ2-1 gives the whole variable domain ETGVTQSPTHLIKTRGQQVTLRCSSQSGHNTVSWYQQALGQGPQFIFQYYREEENGRGNFPPRFSGLQFPNYSSELNVNALELDDSALYLCASSSGTSGVRSYNEQFFGPGTRLTVL.

V gene TRBV27 combines with J gene TRBJ2-7; D is perhaps TRBD1 (5 bases). V was clipped by 0 bases and J by 6 bases, with 12 bases between them. CDR1 and CDR2 from the germline V gene are MNHEY and SMNVEV (reference sequence). The CDR3 is made up of 14 amino acids. The CDR3 DNA is TGTGCCAGCAGTTTATCACAGGCTGCTCCCGAGCAGTACTTC. Protein: CASSLSQAAPEQYF.

This clone turned up a few times. The chain links TRBV6-5 to TRBJ2-7, with D tentatively TRBD2 (5 bases). The germline CDR1 and CDR2 sequences are MNHEY and SVGAGI. V shed 5 bases and J shed 4 bases, with 18 bases lying between them. The CDR3 length is 15 residues. Written as DNA, the CDR3 is TGTGCCAGCAGTACCGACACACGGGGAGAGTACGAGCAGTACTTC. The encoded protein is CASSTDTRGEYEQYF.

V and J are TRBV28 and TRBJ2-3; 7 bases match TRBD2. CDR1 is MDHEN, CDR2 SYDVKM, per germline. The V and J ends lost 3 bases and 6 bases, in that order; junction bases with no gene match: 12. The CDR3 has 16 residues. The CDR3 DNA reads as TGTGCCAGCAGTTTGGTAACTAGCGCCACTCGGGATACGCAGTATTTT. Translation gives CASSLVTSATRDTQYF.

The rearrangement links TRBV4-1 to TRBJ2-3; D gene ambiguous. The V and J ends lost 4 bases and 4 bases respectively, with 9 bases between them. The CDR3 runs to 13 residues. Germline loops: CDR1 MGHRA, CDR2 YSYEKL. The CDR3 sequence: CASSRVVADTQYF. The CDR3 DNA is TGCGCCAGCAGCCGAGTAGTGGCAGATACGCAGTATTTT.

J is TRBJ2-5 and V is TRBV19, with D possibly matching TRBD1 (5 bases). Germline V gene lookup returns CDR1 LNHDA and CDR2 SQIVND (reference sequence). This CDR3 is built from 15 residues. Trimming took 2 bases from V and 4 from J, leaving 14 bases between them. The chain's CDR3 is CASSILPRAGETQYF. As DNA, the CDR3 is TGTGCCAGTAGTATACTACCCAGGGCTGGAGAGACCCAGTACTTC.

The CDR3 coding sequence is TGTGCCAGCAGCCACGGCGGACAGGCACTAGCCAAAAACATTCAGTACTTC. Its translation is CASSHGGQALAKNIQYF. This chain uses TRBV14 with TRBJ2-4; 7 bases map to TRBD1. Germline V CDR1 and CDR2: SGHDN, FVKESK. Trimming at V came to 3 bases and at J to 0 bases, leaving 8 bases not matched to a gene. The CDR3 extends over 17 amino acids.